This T cell receptor beta chain derives from a study of shared T cell receptors in the human thymus. Sequencing was performed with immunoSEQ multiplex PCR; in TCRdb, only in-frame clones are kept and a portion is missing. The table records roughly 660,000 clones, roughly 90% of them present only once. The CDR3 is 11 residues long. CDR1 and CDR2 from the germline V gene are MNHNY and SVGAGI (reference sequence). This clone was observed once. These data are also associated with another study on human thymus T cells.

The rearrangement uses TRBV6-6 and TRBJ2-5; D is unresolved. The J call is in doubt because the DNA end fits TRBJ2-7 better. Input material: thymocytes. This TCR was sampled from a boy under three years old with a congenital heart defect. This chain's CDR3 is CASSTINEQYF. CDR3 sequence (DNA): TGTGCCAGCAGTACCATAAACGAGCAGTACTTC.